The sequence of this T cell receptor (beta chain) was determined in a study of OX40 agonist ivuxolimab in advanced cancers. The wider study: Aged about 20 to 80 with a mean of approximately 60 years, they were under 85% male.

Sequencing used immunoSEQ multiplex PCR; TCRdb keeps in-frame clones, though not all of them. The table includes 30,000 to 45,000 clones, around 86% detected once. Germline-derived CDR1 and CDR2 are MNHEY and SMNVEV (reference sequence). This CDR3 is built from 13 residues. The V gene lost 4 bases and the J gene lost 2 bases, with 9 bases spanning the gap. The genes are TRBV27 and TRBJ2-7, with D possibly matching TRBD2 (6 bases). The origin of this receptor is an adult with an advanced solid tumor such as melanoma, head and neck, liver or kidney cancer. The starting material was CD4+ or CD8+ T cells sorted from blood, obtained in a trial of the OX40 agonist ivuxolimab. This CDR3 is CASSSRETYEQYF. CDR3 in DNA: TGTGCCAGCAGTTCCCGGGAGACCTACGAGCAGTACTTC.